A selection of T cell receptor beta chains follows, all from one sample in a study of shared clonotypes between healthy human individuals. The data were produced by immunoSEQ multiplex PCR, yet TCRdb's version contains in-frame clones alone and is incomplete. Of about a million clones in the sample, about 75% were seen once. What was sequenced was memory CD4+ T cells sorted from blood. All receptors come from a man aged 18 to 30 in good health. The conserved cysteine and the conserved F or W are not part of the CDR3 here. Fields, in order: V gene, CDR3 length, J gene, CDR3 protein.

TRBV5-1	14	TRBJ1-3	ASSSLTLSSGNTIY
TRBV29-1	14	.	SISGGWGGPTYEQY
TRBV11-2	11	TRBJ2-7	ASSLGPSYEQY
TRBV5-1	12	TRBJ2-7	ASSLEQGVHEQY
TRBV9	11	TRBJ1-6	ASSVDTDSPLH
TRBV20-1	9	TRBJ1-1	SASSRTEAF
TRBV2	16	TRBJ1-5	ASRLNRAVGLSDQPQH
TRBV5-1	13	TRBJ1-3	ASSLEDRRENTIY
TRBV7-2	13	TRBJ1-2	ASSLNLGTGVGYT
TRBV18	13	TRBJ2-7	ASSLSRTGNYEQY
TRBV18	12	TRBJ2-7	ASSQRGQPYEQY
TRBV7-9	13	TRBJ2-1	ASSVRSVTSYEQF
TRBV5-5	14	TRBJ1-4	ASSLVGTATNEKLF
TRBV19	12	TRBJ1-5	ASSINSYEQPQH
TRBV6-5	13	TRBJ2-2	ASREQYSNTGELF
TRBV7-2	14	TRBJ2-3	ASSPSARRSTDTQY
TRBV27	14	TRBJ2-1	ASSLYGDFTYNEQF
TRBV7-2	13	TRBJ1-6	ASTPRGRQRSPLH
TRBV18	13	TRBJ2-2	ASSPTLAVTGELF
TRBV19	11	TRBJ1-3	ASSPPGPTSIY
TRBV7-2	15	TRBJ2-1	ASSRTLGLAGNNEQF
TRBV5-6	12	TRBJ1-2	ASSAPTGTGYYT
TRBV28	13	TRBJ1-6	ASAWAGGEGSPLH
TRBV18	15	TRBJ2-6	ASSSLAGGGGANVLT
TRBV18	13	TRBJ2-7	ASSPAASGAVEQY
TRBV18	14	TRBJ2-2	ASSPLGTYNTGELF
TRBV12-5	12	TRBJ1-4	ASGGDRETEKLF
TRBV6-5	13	TRBJ2-7	ASSRGSDHTYEQY
TRBV4-3	15	TRBJ1-1	ASSQDGAQGEATEAF
TRBV19	11	TRBJ2-5	ASSPRQEGTQY
TRBV28	11	TRBJ1-6	ASSLLGSPPLH
TRBV30	11	TRBJ2-5	AWGYGGAETQY
TRBV25-1	11	TRBJ1-2	ASSSGTSYGYT
TRBV4-3	15	TRBJ2-4	ASSQVIPGTSDDIQY
TRBV7-9	12	TRBJ1-5	ASSSTDSNQPQH
TRBV10-3	12	TRBJ1-6	ATRLTEGNSPLH
TRBV4-1	12	TRBJ2-5	ASRGGQGGETQY
TRBV4-3	11	TRBJ2-2	ASSQERVGELF
TRBV28	10	TRBJ1-2	ASSTTNYGYT
TRBV2	12	TRBJ1-1	ASSLTGGNTEAF
TRBV28	9	TRBJ1-1	ASSRRGEAF
TRBV11-2	15	TRBJ1-5	ASSRPGGVERNQPQH
TRBV7-9	12	TRBJ1-1	ASSRTGIATEAF
TRBV4-3	14	TRBJ2-2	ASSQGQGTNTGELF
TRBV5-1	13	TRBJ1-1	ASSLDVRRDTEAF
TRBV6-5	13	TRBJ2-5	ASRRQTGRGETQY
TRBV19	15	TRBJ1-5	ASSHGRGAGSNQPQH
TRBV11-1	11	TRBJ1-1	ASSRTLAQAAF
TRBV19	11	TRBJ1-4	ASSWGVREKLF
TRBV5-4	13	TRBJ1-4	ASSYGGFKSEKLF
TRBV18	10	TRBJ1-2	ASSPGEYGYT
TRBV19	13	TRBJ2-3	ASSPGRVSTDTQY
TRBV5-1	14	TRBJ2-2	ASSRRQGSFPGELF